The entry below gives a single TCR beta chain sequence along with its context. Its specificity is unknown. V was clipped by 6 bases and J by 8 bases, with 16 bases between them. CDR3 size: 13 residues. Germline loops: CDR1 MNHEY, CDR2 SVGAGI. The record originates from a study of cytomegalovirus exposure and HLA in healthy donors. Study-wide findings and caveats: Researchers reported in a later analysis that a missense DCLRE1C variant was tied to TCR beta V- and J-gene trimming.

This PCR relied on a set of 60 Vbeta primers and 13 Jbeta primers. TCRdb keeps only in-frame clones here, not all; method: immunoSEQ multiplex PCR. This sample's table reports some 46,000 clones. V usage is TRBV6-5 and J usage is TRBJ1-2, with a possible D match to TRBD1 (6 bases). This sequence originates from a woman aged 25 to 45 in good health and CMV-seronegative. Sequencing was done on a sample of PBMCs. CDR3 loop: CASRPNRVGGYTF. The CDR3 DNA follows: TGTGCCAGCAGACCGAACAGGGTTGGCGGCTACACCTTC.